This T cell receptor (beta chain) was captured in a study of radiotherapy plus CTLA-4 blockade in lung cancer. Whole-study results and caveats: Peripheral blood showed expansion of tumor-derived TCR clones after radiotherapy and ipilimumab. Interferon-beta, together with early blood T cell clone dynamics, reportedly best predicted response.

V shed 0 bases and J shed 2 bases, with 2 bases lying between them. Germline CDR1 ENHRY, CDR2 SYGVKD. The CDR3 length is 13 residues. This table comes from immunoSEQ multiplex PCR, and its TCRdb copy is limited to in-frame clones, with some not included. The data contain tens of thousands of clones, about 87% of them singletons. This clone was seen a handful of times. Its antigen is unknown. This sequence was found in a human donor with non-small cell lung cancer that progressed on radiotherapy plus ipilimumab. Sequencing used peripheral blood, obtained from a patient treated with radiotherapy plus ipilimumab. The chain couples TRBV10-3 to TRBJ2-1, with D unresolved. This CDR3 is CAISESTYNEQFF. CDR3 in DNA: TGTGCCATCAGTGAGTCCACCTACAATGAGCAGTTCTTC.